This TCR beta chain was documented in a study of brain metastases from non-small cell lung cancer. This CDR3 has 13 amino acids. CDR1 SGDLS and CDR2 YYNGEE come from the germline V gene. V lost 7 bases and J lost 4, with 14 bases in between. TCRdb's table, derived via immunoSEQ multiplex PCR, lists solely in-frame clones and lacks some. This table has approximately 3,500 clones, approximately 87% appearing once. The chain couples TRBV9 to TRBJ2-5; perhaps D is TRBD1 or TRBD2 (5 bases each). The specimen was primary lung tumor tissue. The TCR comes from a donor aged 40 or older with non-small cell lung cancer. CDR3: CASEGSGRETQYF. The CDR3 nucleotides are TGTGCCAGCGAAGGTTCAGGGAGAGAGACCCAGTACTTC. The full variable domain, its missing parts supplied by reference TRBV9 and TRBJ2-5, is DSGVTQTPKHLITATGQRVTLRCSPRSGDLSVYWYQQSLDQGLQFLIQYYNGEERAKGNILERFSAQQFPDLHSELNLSSLELGDSALYFCASEGSGRETQYFGPGTRLLVL.